These 26 T cell receptor beta chains originate from one sample sequenced in a study of cytomegalovirus exposure and HLA in healthy donors. The PCR employed 60 Vbeta primers together with 13 Jbeta primers. Repertoires were generated with immunoSEQ multiplex PCR, while TCRdb's copy carries only in-frame clones and drops some. The sample gives approximately 80,000 clones, 65% to 85% of which show up once; roughly 15% is in the top ten. Sequencing input: PBMCs. These receptors were collected from a woman aged 40 to 55 in good health and CMV-seropositive.

This chain uses TRBV28 with TRBJ1-5; 8 positions match TRBD1. This CDR3 has 14 amino acids. V gave up 6 bases and J gave up 6 bases; unmatched junction bases: 7. From germline, CDR1 is MDHEN and CDR2 SYDVKM. The CDR3 here is CASSRDRGPQPQHF. The CDR3 DNA sequence: TGTGCCAGCAGCAGAGACAGGGGTCCTCAGCCCCAGCATTTT.

V usage is TRBV19 and J usage is TRBJ2-7, with a tentative D call TRBD2 (6 bases). This CDR3 spans 14 amino acids. Germline assignment: CDR1 LNHDA and CDR2 SQIVND (reference sequence). V was shortened by 2 bases and J by 1 base, with 9 bases between the two germline ends. The CDR3 nucleotides are TGTGCCAGTAGTATACGCGGGGTTTCCTACGAGCAGTACTTC. Translated, it gives CASSIRGVSYEQYF.

This clone was counted a single time. V gene TRBV6-5 combines with J gene TRBJ2-6; maybe TRBD1 (6 bases). This CDR3 is 16 amino acids long. The germline CDR1 and CDR2 sequences are MNHEY and SVGAGI. Trimming stripped 0 bases from V and 2 bases from J, with 8 bases between. Here the CDR3 DNA reads TGTGCCAGCAGTTACTCGCGGACAGCTGGGGCCAACGTCCTGACTTTC. It yields the protein CASSYSRTAGANVLTF.

The chain uses TRBV18 and TRBJ2-7; 11 bases line up with TRBD2. CDR1 is KGHSH and CDR2 is LQKENI in the germline V gene. The CDR3 extends over 16 amino acids. V trimming: 8 bases; J trimming: 7 bases; junction bases outside the gene matches: 16. This CDR3 is CASALLAGELSREQYF. CDR3 in DNA: TGTGCCAGCGCCTTACTAGCGGGAGAGCTCTCTCGGGAGCAGTACTTC.

The chain combines TRBV7-9 with TRBJ1-1; 7 bases match TRBD1. CDR3 length: 17 residues. The V gene end was trimmed by 6 bases and the J gene end by 4 bases; junction bases not matched to a gene: 17. Germline loops: CDR1 SEHNR, CDR2 FQNEAQ (reference sequence). The CDR3 here is CASSPHLTGYVGTEAFF. The CDR3 nucleotides are TGTGCCAGCAGTCCACACCTGACAGGGTACGTGGGCACTGAAGCTTTCTTT.

This clone has a handful of counts. The CDR3 reads CAQNKQGGTDTQYF. The CDR3 bases are TGTGCCCAAAACAAACAGGGCGGAACAGATACGCAGTATTTT. The rearrangement uses TRBV30 and TRBJ2-3, with D possibly TRBD1 on 6 matching bases. Per the germline V gene, CDR1 is GTSNPN and CDR2 is SVGIG (reference sequence). Trimming took 8 bases from V and 3 from J, leaving 18 bases between them. The CDR3 consists of 14 residues.

The sample holds a few counts of this clone. The chain is built from TRBV2 and TRBJ2-7; TRBD1 is a possible D gene (6 bases). V was trimmed by 6 bases and J by 3 bases, leaving 12 bases between them. The CDR3 totals 13 residues. Germline V gene data show CDR1 as SNHLY and CDR2 as FYNNEI. The CDR3 DNA sequence: TGTGCCAGCAGACACAGGGCGCTCTACGAGCAGTACTTC. This codes for CASRHRALYEQYF.

The rearrangement links TRBV5-1 to TRBJ2-7; 8 bases agree with TRBD2. The ends lost 5 bases at V and 3 bases at J; junction bases unmatched: 10. This CDR3 has 15 residues. Per the germline V gene, CDR1 is SGHRS and CDR2 is YFSETQ. CDR3 protein: CASSLIREGGYEQYF. CDR3 coding DNA: TGCGCCAGCAGTTTAATCCGGGAGGGTGGCTACGAGCAGTACTTC.

This clone was recorded a few times. V and J are TRBV7-2 and TRBJ1-2; D not resolved. Trimming pared 3 bases from V and 5 bases from J, leaving 10 bases between. The CDR3 spans 13 residues. Germline CDR1 and CDR2: SGHTA and FQGNSA. Written as DNA, the CDR3 is TGTGCCAGCAGCTTCACAGATAATTATGGCTACACCTTC. Residues: CASSFTDNYGYTF.

A single count supports this clone. The rearrangement uses TRBV30 and TRBJ2-7; tentatively, D is TRBD1 (6 bases). Germline V gene lookup returns CDR1 GTSNPN and CDR2 SVGIG (reference sequence). Trimming removed 4 bases at V and 2 bases at J, with 18 bases between. CDR3 length equals 15 residues. CDR3 bases: TGTGCCTGGAAACAGGGTAACCTGGGGACCTACGAGCAGTACTTC. Protein product: CAWKQGNLGTYEQYF. Combining the CDR3 with reference TRBV30 and TRBJ2-7 gives the whole variable domain SQTIHQWPATLVQPVGSPLSLECTVEGTSNPNLYWYRQAAGRGLQLLFYSVGIGQISSEVPQNLSASRPQDRQFILSSKKLLLSDSGFYLCAWKQGNLGTYEQYFGPGTRLTVT.

The chain employs TRBV7-8 and TRBJ1-2; possibly TRBD1 for D (6 bases). CDR3 length: 15 residues. CDR1 and CDR2 (germline): SGHVS, FQNEAQ. Trimming took off 2 bases at V and 7 bases at J, with 17 bases between the two ends. The CDR3, as DNA: TGTGCCAGCAGCTTATCGGGCTCAGGGGCAGCTGGCTACACCTTC. Amino acid sequence: CASSLSGSGAAGYTF. Drawing the rest from reference TRBV7-8 and TRBJ1-2, the complete variable domain is GAGVSQSPRYKVAKRGQDVALRCDPISGHVSLFWYQQALGQGPEFLTYFQNEAQLDKSGLPSDRFFAERPEGSVSTLKIQRTQQEDSAVYLCASSLSGSGAAGYTFGSGTRLTVV.

The chain combines TRBV9 with TRBJ2-5; TRBD1 might be the D (5 bases). V lost 1 base to trimming and J lost 2 bases, with 21 bases between them. Germline lookup yields CDR1 SGDLS and CDR2 YYNGEE. The CDR3 consists of 18 residues. The CDR3 is CASSVQGSSVAPQETQYF. DNA for the CDR3: TGTGCCAGCAGCGTACAGGGTTCCAGTGTGGCCCCGCAAGAGACCCAGTACTTC.

CDR3 amino acids: CASSLAPGTEQYF. DNA of the CDR3: TGTGCCAGCAGCTTGGCACCAGGCACCGAGCAGTACTTC. The chain links TRBV5-5 to TRBJ2-7; D not certain. CDR1 and CDR2 (germline): SGHKS, YYEKEE (reference sequence). The V end lost 0 bases, the J end lost 6 bases, and 10 bases lay between the germline ends. CDR3 length: 13 amino acids.

In this sample, this clone turned up a few times. The chain joins TRBV20-1 to TRBJ2-2, with D maybe TRBD1 (5 bases). This CDR3 contains 11 residues. From germline, CDR1 is DFQATT and CDR2 SNEGSKA (reference sequence). V lost 5 bases and J lost 6, with 7 bases in between. The CDR3 DNA sequence: TGCAGTGCTCCCAGGGCCGGGGAGCTGTTTTTT. Translated, it gives CSAPRAGELFF.

This clone was counted a single time. The V and J genes are TRBV11-2 and TRBJ2-7; D uncertain. The CDR3 is 13 residues long. V was shortened by 0 bases and J by 3 bases, with 6 bases between the two germline ends. Germline V gives CDR1 SGHAT, CDR2 FQNNGV. The CDR3 bases are TGTGCCAGCAGCTTAGATCACAACTACGAGCAGTACTTC. This sequence encodes CASSLDHNYEQYF.

The J gene is TRBJ1-1, the V gene TRBV30; possibly TRBD1 for D (6 bases). With 3 bases removed from V and 1 base from J, the gap between germline ends came to 30 bases. This CDR3 is 20 amino acids long. Germline V gives CDR1 GTSNPN, CDR2 SVGIG (reference sequence). CDR3 nucleotides: TGTGCCTGGAGGAGTGTACGCGACAGGAGAGAGAATTTTCAGAACACTGAAGCTTTCTTT. This codes for CAWRSVRDRRENFQNTEAFF.

The chain links TRBV7-9 to TRBJ1-2, with TRBD1 identical over 8 bases. With 5 bases clipped from V and 2 bases from J, the junction kept 13 bases outside the gene matches. CDR3 size: 17 residues. Per the germline V gene, CDR1 is SEHNR and CDR2 is FQNEAQ (reference sequence). The DNA for the CDR3 is TGTGCCAGCAGCCCCTCCGGGACAGGAAGGATGAACTATGGCTACACCTTC. It specifies CASSPSGTGRMNYGYTF.

On this clone itself: One end of the junction does not line up with germline, which may come from a read error. Other nucleotide sequences in the sample specify the same CDR3. V gene TRBV9 combines with J gene TRBJ1-1, with TRBD1 identical over 9 bases. The germline gives CDR1 SGDLS, CDR2 YYNGEE. CDR3 length: 14 amino acids. The CDR3 reads CASSFTGGVTEAFF. CDR3 nucleotides: TGTGCCAGCAGCTTCACAGGGGGCGTCACTGAAGCCTTCTTT.

The V gene is TRBV5-5, the J gene TRBJ2-2; 7 nucleotides agree with TRBD1. The CDR3 extends over 14 amino acids. Germline trimming cut 6 bases from V and 8 bases from J; bases unmatched to any gene: 10. Looked up from germline, CDR1 is SGHKS and CDR2 is YYEKEE (reference sequence). The CDR3 sequence: CASNPTGSSGELFF. As DNA, the CDR3 is TGTGCCAGCAACCCGACAGGGTCGAGTGGGGAGCTGTTTTTT.

This clone appeared many times. The sample holds other DNA sequences that translate to the same CDR3. The chain couples TRBV7-3 to TRBJ1-1; 7 positions match TRBD1. The CDR3 contains 13 residues. V shed 4 bases, J shed 3 bases, and the junction held 2 bases outside the gene matches. CDR1 SGHTA and CDR2 FQGTGA come from the germline V gene. The CDR3 is CASSSQGYTEAFF. The CDR3 region has the DNA TGTGCCAGCAGCTCACAGGGGTACACTGAAGCTTTCTTT. Combining the CDR3 with reference TRBV7-3 and TRBJ1-1 gives the whole variable domain GAGVSQTPSNKVTEKGKYVELRCDPISGHTALYWYRQSLGQGPEFLIYFQGTGAADDSGLPNDRFFAVRPEGSVSTLKIQRTERGDSAVYLCASSSQGYTEAFFGQGTRLTVV.

There are a few counts of this clone. The rearrangement links TRBV5-6 to TRBJ2-1, with TRBD1 as a possible D gene (6 bases). CDR1 and CDR2 from the germline V gene are SGHDT and YYEEEE. V lost 0 bases to trimming and J lost 5 bases, with 9 bases between them. CDR3 length equals 14 residues. The CDR3 is CASSLAGTHNEQFF. The CDR3 DNA sequence: TGTGCCAGCAGCTTGGCCGGGACACACAATGAGCAGTTCTTC. Looking up the rest from reference TRBV5-6 and TRBJ2-1 gives the full variable domain: DAGVTQSPTHLIKTRGQQVTLRCSPKSGHDTVSWYQQALGQGPQFIFQYYEEEERQRGNFPDRFSGHQFPNYSSELNVNALLLGDSALYLCASSLAGTHNEQFFGPGTRLTVL.

The J gene is TRBJ2-7, the V gene TRBV5-1; TRBD2 agrees at 12 bases. Germline CDR1 SGHRS, CDR2 YFSETQ. The V segment lost 4 bases and the J segment 4 bases; nucleotides outside the gene matches: 3. The length of the CDR3 is 14 residues. The CDR3 loop is CASSPSGRGYEQYF. The CDR3 DNA sequence: TGCGCCAGCAGCCCTAGCGGGAGGGGGTACGAGCAGTACTTC.

The count of this clone is one. The rearrangement joins TRBV29-1 to TRBJ2-1; TRBD2 matches 8 bases. The junction had 17 bases not matched to a gene; V was cut back by 4 bases and J by 9 bases. The CDR3 totals 16 residues. The V gene's germline CDR1 is SQVTM and CDR2 ANQGSEA. Here the CDR3 DNA reads TGCAGCGTTGGCCGGCCGGGACTAGGATTGGCGAGTGAGCAGTTCTTC. Amino acids: CSVGRPGLGLASEQFF.

V is TRBV28 and J is TRBJ1-1, with a possible D match to TRBD1 (6 bases). Trimming took off 2 bases at V and 1 base at J, with 11 bases between the two ends. This CDR3 contains 15 residues. Looked up from germline, CDR1 is MDHEN and CDR2 is SYDVKM. As DNA, the CDR3 is TGTGCCAGCAGTTTACCACAGGGCAGGAACACTGAAGCTTTCTTT. Amino acid sequence: CASSLPQGRNTEAFF. Drawing the rest from reference TRBV28 and TRBJ1-1, the complete variable domain is DVKVTQSSRYLVKRTGEKVFLECVQDMDHENMFWYRQDPGLGLRLIYFSYDVKMKEKGDIPEGYSVSREKKERFSLILESASTNQTSMYLCASSLPQGRNTEAFFGQGTRLTVV.

The chain links TRBV7-2 to TRBJ2-3, with D hard to call. Germline loops: CDR1 SGHTA, CDR2 FQGNSA. With 1 base removed from V and 3 bases from J, the gap between germline ends came to 11 bases. This CDR3 is 15 amino acids long. In DNA, the CDR3 is TGTGCCAGCAGCTTAGAACCTAGTTCGACAGATACGCAGTATTTT. This sequence encodes CASSLEPSSTDTQYF.

The chain recombines TRBV7-9 with TRBJ2-3, with 11 positions matching TRBD1. The ends lost 5 bases at V and 2 bases at J; junction bases unmatched: 6. The CDR3 sequence is 16 residues long. CDR1 and CDR2 from the germline V gene are SEHNR and FQNEAQ (reference sequence). CDR3 amino acids: CASSLRGQGDTDTQYF. The CDR3 region has the DNA TGTGCCAGCAGCCTAAGGGGACAGGGGGACACAGATACGCAGTATTTT.